This is a list of T cell receptor beta chains from one sample in a study of cytomegalovirus exposure and HLA in healthy donors. Here immunoSEQ multiplex PCR was the method, and the copy in TCRdb shows in-frame clones only, minus some. The sample consists of 150,000 to 200,000 clones, around three quarters of them appearing once. The specimen sequenced was PBMCs. The receptor set was obtained from a woman between 25 and 40 years old in good health and CMV-seronegative. Each CDR3 is given with its conserved first and last residue. Each record gives: V gene, D gene, J gene, clone size, CDR3 DNA, CDR3 protein. D genes are given only for firm matches. Size is omitted from some rows. Given values are once, few, many or a class for expanded clones.

>TRBV11-2|TRBD1|TRBJ1-2|few
TGTGCCAGCAGCTTACGGGGAAGCCAGGGGGAGAACTATGGCTACACCTTC
CASSLRGSQGENYGYTF
>TRBV4-1|.|TRBJ1-5|.
TGCGCCAGCAGCCAAGGGCCCGGCCAAGGGGAACGGAATCAGCCCCAGCATTTT
CASSQGPGQGERNQPQHF
>TRBV5-4|.|TRBJ2-3|.
TGTGCCAGCAGGAACTTTAAAGGAGGGCCTGGGGATACGCAGTATTTT
CASRNFKGGPGDTQYF
>TRBV2|TRBD2|TRBJ2-6|.
TGTGCCAGCAGTGTAGCGGGCCGTGGGGCCAACGTCCTGACTTTC
CASSVAGRGANVLTF
>TRBV19|.|TRBJ1-2|.
TGTGCCAGTAGTAGGGAGGAGGGTGGCTACCCCTTC
CASSREEGGYPF
>TRBV7-8|.|TRBJ1-2|.
TGTGCCAGCAGCACTGTGGAGGGACACTATGGCTACACCTTC
CASSTVEGHYGYTF
>TRBV4-3|TRBD2|TRBJ2-7|.
TGCGCCAGCAGCCAAGGGACTAGCGGGAGAGTTGAGAAGTACGAGCAGTACTTC
CASSQGTSGRVEKYEQYF
>TRBV7-2|.|TRBJ2-5|.
TGTGCCAGCAGCTTAAATATATTGGACAGAGATCAAGAGACCCAGTACTTC
CASSLNILDRDQETQYF
>TRBV25-1|.|TRBJ1-1|.
TGTGCCAGCAAGGAGCTGAACACTGAAGCTTTCTTT
CASKELNTEAFF
>TRBV7-6|.|TRBJ2-2|.
TGTGCCAGCAGCTTAGTCAGGGGACGGCTTAACACCGGGGAGCTGTTTTTT
CASSLVRGRLNTGELFF
>TRBV5-1|.|TRBJ1-6|.
TGCGCCAGCAGCTTGAACCCGGCCAGGTCTAATTCACCCCTCCACTTT
CASSLNPARSNSPLHF
>TRBV10-3|TRBD2|TRBJ2-1|.
TGTGCCATCAGTGAGGCTAGCGGGCGGCCTCAGCAGTTCTTC
CAISEASGRPQQFF
>TRBV6-1|TRBD1|TRBJ2-3|few
TGTGCCAGCACGGACAGGTGGTCTACCGATACGCAGTATTTT
CASTDRWSTDTQYF
>TRBV7-2|.|TRBJ2-3|.
TGTGCCAGCAGCTTAGGGGGGGGCCGGACAGATACGCAGTATTTT
CASSLGGGRTDTQYF
>TRBV7-8|TRBD1|TRBJ2-7|few
TGTGCCAGCAGCCCCCGACAGTTATCAGGGGGCGAGCAGTACTTC
CASSPRQLSGGEQYF
>TRBV6-4|TRBD1|TRBJ1-2|.
TGTGCCAGCAGTCCCGGACAGGCGGGGGGCTATGGCTACACCTTC
CASSPGQAGGYGYTF
>TRBV15|.|TRBJ1-5|.
TGTGCCACCAAGCGGGGGCCCAATCAGCCCCAGCATTTT
CATKRGPNQPQHF
>TRBV4-1|TRBD1|TRBJ2-5|.
TGCGCCAGCAGCCAGGGCCGGCTGATCCGGGGGACAGGGGGCTTGGAGACCCAGTACTTC
CASSQGRLIRGTGGLETQYF
>TRBV27|TRBD1|TRBJ1-3|.
TGTGCCAGCAGCAGACAGGGTCACTCTGGAAACACCATATATTTT
CASSRQGHSGNTIYF
>TRBV6-1|TRBD1|TRBJ2-7|.
TGTGCCAGCAGTGAAGGGATCGGACAGGGCAACGAGCAGTACTTC
CASSEGIGQGNEQYF
>TRBV6-5|.|TRBJ1-2|.
TGTGCCAGCAGCCGTACCCAGGGTAGCTACACCTTC
CASSRTQGSYTF
>TRBV6-6|TRBD2|TRBJ2-6|.
TGTGCCAGCAGGGGGGACCCGGGGGGGGGCCACGTCCTGACTTTC
CASRGDPGGGHVLTF
>TRBV29-1|.|TRBJ1-1|once
TGCAGCGCCCCGAATCAGGGGTTGGCTGAAGCTTTCTTT
CSAPNQGLAEAFF
>TRBV30|.|TRBJ2-3|once
TGTGCCTGGAATTCCCCCCGGGGATCCACAGATACGCAGTATTTT
CAWNSPRGSTDTQYF
>TRBV29-1|.|TRBJ1-1|once
TGCAGCGTTGAAACTTCGGGCACTGAAGCTTTCTTT
CSVETSGTEAFF
>TRBV27|.|TRBJ2-3|.
TGTGCCAGCAGTTTCTATTTGGGCGATACGCAGTATTTT
CASSFYLGDTQYF
>TRBV7-9|.|TRBJ2-2|.
TGTGCCAGCAGCTTAGTAGCATTACCGAACACCGGGGAGCTGTTTTTT
CASSLVALPNTGELFF
>TRBV5-1|TRBD1|TRBJ2-6|.
TGCGCCAGCAGCGACCGCACCGGGACAGGGGTTGCTGGGGCCAACGTCCTGACTTTC
CASSDRTGTGVAGANVLTF
>TRBV30|.|TRBJ1-2|.
TGTGCCTGGAGTCCAGGGGTCGGCTATGGCTACACCTTC
CAWSPGVGYGYTF
>TRBV2|TRBD1|TRBJ2-2|.
TGTGCCAGCAGTGGGACAGGGACCGGGGAGCTGTTTTTT
CASSGTGTGELFF
>TRBV7-9|TRBD1|TRBJ1-2|few
TGTGCCAGCACGTTGACAGGGGGCGCCGTAGGCTACACCTTC
CASTLTGGAVGYTF
>TRBV30|TRBD1|TRBJ2-7|.
TGTGCCTGGAGTGCACCCGGACAGGGAGGCGAGCAGTACTTC
CAWSAPGQGGEQYF
>TRBV14|.|TRBJ2-5|.
TGTGCCAGCAGCCCCTCCGGGGGAGCGACTGGAGAGACCCAGTACTTC
CASSPSGGATGETQYF
>TRBV7-6|.|TRBJ1-5|.
TGTGCCAGCAGCTTAGGGCGACATAGCAATCAGCCCCAGCATTTT
CASSLGRHSNQPQHF
>TRBV27|.|TRBJ1-2|.
TGTGCCAGCAGTCCTTGGGCAGGCAAGCCTTACGGCTACACCTTC
CASSPWAGKPYGYTF
>TRBV6-6|TRBD1|TRBJ1-1|once
TGTGCCAGCTATCACCTCACCCCCCTCACAGGGGTGGCTTTCTTT
CASYHLTPLTGVAFF
>TRBV15|TRBD1|TRBJ2-2|once
TGTGCCACCAGCCGCGGGACAGGGGAAACCGGGGAGCTGTTTTTT
CATSRGTGETGELFF
>TRBV5-4|.|TRBJ2-7|.
TGTGCCAGCAGCCAGGACGGAGGTTCGTACGAGCAGTACTTC
CASSQDGGSYEQYF
>TRBV2|.|TRBJ1-5|.
TGTGCCAGCAGGCAGGGGTACGGTCAGCCCCAGCATTTT
CASRQGYGQPQHF
>TRBV4-1|TRBD1|TRBJ1-2|.
TGCGCCAGCAGCCAAAACAGGGGGCGAAGCTATGGCTACACCTTC
CASSQNRGRSYGYTF
>TRBV29-1|.|TRBJ1-2|.
TGCAGCGTGGGCGCGGGGGGGGATGGCTACACCTTC
CSVGAGGDGYTF
>TRBV5-8|TRBD1|TRBJ1-2|.
TGTGCCAGCAGCTTTGGTCACAGGGGTGAGCGCTATGGCTACACCTTC
CASSFGHRGERYGYTF
>TRBV2|TRBD1|TRBJ2-2|.
TGTGCCACCGCCGGGACAGGGAACACCGGGGAGCTGTTTTTT
CATAGTGNTGELFF
>TRBV2|.|TRBJ1-2|.
TGTGCCAGCACCGAGCAGGGTACCTATGGCTACACCTTC
CASTEQGTYGYTF
>TRBV18|TRBD1|TRBJ1-4|.
TGTGCCAGCTCACAATCAGGGGGCGTTGGTGAAAAACTGTTTTTT
CASSQSGGVGEKLFF
>TRBV7-9|TRBD2|TRBJ2-5|.
TGTGCCAGCAGCTTGGGACTAGCGGGGGGGCACCAAGAGACCCAGTACTTC
CASSLGLAGGHQETQYF
>TRBV6-6|TRBD2|TRBJ2-5|.
TGTGCCAGCAACGGGGGGGCTCTCCGCGAGACCCAGTACTTC
CASNGGALRETQYF
>TRBV27|TRBD1|TRBJ1-2|once
TGTGCCAGCAGTTTCTTCGAGACAGGGGCTGGCTACACCTTC
CASSFFETGAGYTF
>TRBV28|.|TRBJ2-1|.
TGTGCCAGCAGCCTCCCCGCAGGGATTCAGTTCTTC
CASSLPAGIQFF
>TRBV4-3|TRBD1|TRBJ2-6|few
TGCGCCAGCAGCCAAGATTGGGACAGGGACCTCGCTGGGGCCAACGTCCTGACTTTC
CASSQDWDRDLAGANVLTF
>TRBV19|TRBD1|TRBJ1-2|.
TGTGCCAGTAGTATCCCAGGGGGCGCGGGTCTTTCGCGAGGCTACACCTTC
CASSIPGGAGLSRGYTF
>TRBV7-8|.|TRBJ2-3|.
TGTGCCAGCAGCTTAGCTTGGGGCCTCAGCACAGATACGCAGTATTTT
CASSLAWGLSTDTQYF
>TRBV7-2|.|TRBJ2-7|.
TGTGCCAGCAGCTTAGGACAGTCCTTCTCCTACGAGCAGCACTTC
CASSLGQSFSYEQHF
>TRBV7-9|.|TRBJ1-2|.
TGTGCCAGCAGCGGACGGGACACCCAGTACTATGGCTACACCTTC
CASSGRDTQYYGYTF
>TRBV9|.|TRBJ2-6|.
TGTGCCAGCAGCGTCACCGTCCTCTTGGAGGCTGGGGCCAACGTCCTGACTTTC
CASSVTVLLEAGANVLTF
>TRBV7-3|TRBD2|TRBJ2-5|.
TGTGCCAGCAGCCTCGTGCCAGCGGGGGGGCAAGAGACCCAGTACTTC
CASSLVPAGGQETQYF